These T cell receptor beta chains were read from a single sample in a study of CXCR4 blockade with PD-1 therapy in pancreatic cancer. Using immunoSEQ multiplex PCR, the repertoire was profiled, and TCRdb retains in-frame clones only, with some absent. The sample has 800 to 1,200 clones, more than 30% seen once. Sequencing used tumor tissue. Every receptor here comes from a human donor with pancreatic ductal adenocarcinoma. Both conserved end residues are part of each CDR3. A D gene is named only where the DNA matches it firmly. Size tells how often a clone was seen (once, few, many) or the class of an expanded clone, and some rows leave it out.

j_call: TRBJ1-6
d_call: -
v_call: TRBV9
clone_size: -
cdr3_aa: CASSVAGADSPLHF
cdr3_nt: TGTGCCAGCAGCGTGGCGGGTGCCGATTCACCCCTCCACTTT

j_call: TRBJ1-1
d_call: -
v_call: TRBV19
clone_size: -
cdr3_aa: CASSLSKGNTEAFF
cdr3_nt: TGTGCCAGTAGTCTAAGCAAAGGGAACACTGAAGCTTTCTTT

j_call: TRBJ1-6
d_call: -
v_call: TRBV11-3
clone_size: large
cdr3_aa: CASSFGVRSYNSPLHF
cdr3_nt: TGTGCCAGCAGCTTCGGTGTCCGCTCCTATAATTCACCCCTCCACTTT

j_call: TRBJ2-7
d_call: TRBD1
v_call: TRBV14
clone_size: once
cdr3_aa: CASSQGAGGYYEQYF
cdr3_nt: TGTGCCAGCAGCCAAGGAGCAGGGGGCTACTACGAGCAGTACTTC

j_call: TRBJ2-3
d_call: TRBD1
v_call: TRBV19
clone_size: -
cdr3_aa: CASSIGTGRSSTQYF
cdr3_nt: TGTGCCAGTAGTATAGGGACAGGGCGTAGTAGTACGCAGTATTTT

j_call: TRBJ1-4
d_call: -
v_call: TRBV25-1
clone_size: once
cdr3_aa: CASSDFGQLNEKLFF
cdr3_nt: TGTGCCAGCAGTGATTTCGGACAGCTTAATGAAAAACTGTTTTTT

j_call: TRBJ1-6
d_call: TRBD1
v_call: TRBV12-5
clone_size: few
cdr3_aa: CASTRDRSNSPLHF
cdr3_nt: TGTGCCAGCACCAGGGACAGGTCGAATTCACCCCTCCACTTT

j_call: TRBJ1-1
d_call: -
v_call: TRBV6-8
clone_size: few
cdr3_aa: CASSYGGNTEAFF
cdr3_nt: TGTGCCAGCAGTTACGGGGGCAACACTGAAGCTTTCTTT

j_call: TRBJ1-1
d_call: -
v_call: TRBV6-8
clone_size: -
cdr3_aa: CASSFRLGNTEAFF
cdr3_nt: TGTGCCAGCAGTTTCCGCCTAGGGAACACTGAAGCTTTTTTT

j_call: TRBJ2-3
d_call: TRBD2
v_call: TRBV14
clone_size: once
cdr3_aa: CASSPGLAGTDTQYF
cdr3_nt: TGTGCCAGCAGCCCCGGACTAGCGGGGACAGATACGCAGTATTTT

j_call: TRBJ2-2
d_call: TRBD1
v_call: TRBV11-3
clone_size: few
cdr3_aa: CASSLTGAGTGELFF
cdr3_nt: TGTGCCAGCAGCTTGACAGGGGCGGGTACCGGGGAGCTGTTTTTT

j_call: TRBJ2-3
d_call: TRBD2
v_call: TRBV18
clone_size: -
cdr3_aa: CASSRSTSGADTQYF
cdr3_nt: TGTGCCAGCTCACGCTCGACTAGCGGGGCGGATACGCAGTATTTT

j_call: TRBJ1-5
d_call: TRBD1
v_call: TRBV28
clone_size: -
cdr3_aa: CASRQGGSQPQHF
cdr3_nt: TGTGCCAGCCGACAGGGGGGGAGTCAGCCCCAGCATTTT

j_call: TRBJ1-3
d_call: -
v_call: TRBV28
clone_size: -
cdr3_aa: CASSPVDEGFAGNTIYF
cdr3_nt: TGTGCCAGCAGTCCCGTGGATGAGGGGTTTGCCGGAAACACCATATATTTT

j_call: TRBJ1-6
d_call: -
v_call: TRBV28
clone_size: -
cdr3_aa: CASSLDRYNSPLHF
cdr3_nt: TGTGCCAGCAGTTTGGACCGATATAATTCACCCCTCCACTTT

j_call: TRBJ2-5
d_call: TRBD1
v_call: TRBV19
clone_size: -
cdr3_aa: CASSRDRQETQYF
cdr3_nt: TGTGCCAGTAGTAGGGACAGGCAAGAGACCCAGTACTTC

j_call: TRBJ2-6
d_call: TRBD1
v_call: TRBV6-7
clone_size: few
cdr3_aa: CASRPGGSGANILTF
cdr3_nt: TGTGCCAGCAGGCCAGGGGGCTCTGGGGCCAACATCCTGACTTTC

j_call: TRBJ1-3
d_call: -
v_call: TRBV18
clone_size: -
cdr3_aa: CASSPPGNTIYF
cdr3_nt: TGTGCCAGCTCACCACCTGGAAACACCATATATTTT

j_call: TRBJ2-2
d_call: -
v_call: TRBV19
clone_size: once
cdr3_aa: CASSIGVPAGELFF
cdr3_nt: TGTGCCAGTAGTATAGGAGTTCCCGCCGGGGAGCTGTTTTTT

j_call: TRBJ2-2
d_call: -
v_call: TRBV19
clone_size: -
cdr3_aa: CASTGQLRTGELFF
cdr3_nt: TGTGCCAGTACAGGACAGCTTAGAACCGGGGAGCTGTTTTTT

j_call: TRBJ2-3
d_call: -
v_call: TRBV30
clone_size: few
cdr3_aa: CAWSARGGADTQYF
cdr3_nt: TGTGCCTGGAGTGCGAGGGGCGGGGCAGATACGCAGTATTTT

j_call: TRBJ2-7
d_call: TRBD1
v_call: TRBV6-8
clone_size: large
cdr3_aa: CASSYSGTGGEQYF
cdr3_nt: TGTGCCAGCAGCTACTCCGGGACAGGGGGCGAGCAGTACTTC

j_call: TRBJ2-7
d_call: -
v_call: TRBV27
clone_size: few
cdr3_aa: CASSPPFRSYEQYF
cdr3_nt: TGTGCCAGCAGTCCGCCTTTCAGGAGCTACGAGCAGTACTTC

j_call: TRBJ1-5
d_call: -
v_call: TRBV19
clone_size: few
cdr3_aa: CASSIWEEGKEPQHF
cdr3_nt: TGTGCCAGTAGTATATGGGAGGAGGGAAAGGAGCCCCAGCATTTT

j_call: TRBJ1-1
d_call: -
v_call: TRBV6-8
clone_size: large
cdr3_aa: CASSYGAGKPEAFF
cdr3_nt: TGTGCCAGCAGTTACGGCGCAGGGAAGCCTGAAGCTTTCTTT

j_call: TRBJ2-7
d_call: TRBD2
v_call: TRBV6-8
clone_size: few
cdr3_aa: CASSYGLAGGPGYEQYF
cdr3_nt: TGTGCCAGCAGTTACGGGCTAGCGGGGGGGCCTGGATATGAGCAGTACTTC

j_call: TRBJ1-1
d_call: -
v_call: TRBV6-8
clone_size: few
cdr3_aa: CASSTPGRYEAFF
cdr3_nt: TGTGCCAGCAGCACACCGGGACGTTATGAAGCTTTCTTT

j_call: TRBJ2-7
d_call: -
v_call: TRBV12-2
clone_size: medium-sized
cdr3_aa: CASNQQGRNYEQYF
cdr3_nt: TGTGCCAGTAATCAACAGGGAAGGAACTACGAGCAGTACTTC

j_call: TRBJ1-6
d_call: -
v_call: TRBV6-8
clone_size: few
cdr3_aa: CASSYWAGEDNSPLHF
cdr3_nt: TGTGCCAGCAGTTATTGGGCAGGGGAAGATAATTCACCCCTCCACTTT

j_call: TRBJ1-6
d_call: TRBD1
v_call: TRBV19
clone_size: -
cdr3_aa: CASSMWDSSYNSPLHF
cdr3_nt: TGTGCCAGTAGTATGTGGGACAGCTCCTATAATTCACCCCTCCACTTT

j_call: TRBJ2-7
d_call: -
v_call: TRBV10-1
clone_size: -
cdr3_aa: CASSRGAAREQYF
cdr3_nt: TGCGCCAGCAGTCGAGGGGCAGCGCGGGAGCAGTACTTC

j_call: TRBJ1-1
d_call: -
v_call: TRBV11-3
clone_size: -
cdr3_aa: CASSLPDRGLTEAFF
cdr3_nt: TGTGCCAGCAGCTTGCCGGACAGAGGATTAACTGAAGCTTTCTTT

j_call: TRBJ2-1
d_call: TRBD1
v_call: TRBV9
clone_size: -
cdr3_aa: CASGLGQHDNEQFF
cdr3_nt: TGTGCCAGCGGCCTGGGACAGCACGACAATGAGCAGTTCTTC